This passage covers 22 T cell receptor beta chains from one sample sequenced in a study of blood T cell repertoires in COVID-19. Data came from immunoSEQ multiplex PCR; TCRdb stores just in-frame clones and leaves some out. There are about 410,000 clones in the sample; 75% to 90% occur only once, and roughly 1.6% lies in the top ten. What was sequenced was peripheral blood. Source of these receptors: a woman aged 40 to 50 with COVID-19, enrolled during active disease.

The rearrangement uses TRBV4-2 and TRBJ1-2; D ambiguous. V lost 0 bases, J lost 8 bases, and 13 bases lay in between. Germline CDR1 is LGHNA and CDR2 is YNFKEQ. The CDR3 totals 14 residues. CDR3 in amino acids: CASSQDRKPRGYTF. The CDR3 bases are TGTGCCAGCAGCCAAGATCGGAAGCCTAGGGGCTACACCTTC.

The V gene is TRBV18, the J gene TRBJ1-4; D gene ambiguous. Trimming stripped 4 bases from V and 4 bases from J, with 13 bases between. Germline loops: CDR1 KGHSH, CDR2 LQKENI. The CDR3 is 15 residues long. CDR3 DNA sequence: TGTGCCAGCTCACAAGGGAGGATTTTTAATGAAAAACTGTTTTTT. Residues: CASSQGRIFNEKLFF.

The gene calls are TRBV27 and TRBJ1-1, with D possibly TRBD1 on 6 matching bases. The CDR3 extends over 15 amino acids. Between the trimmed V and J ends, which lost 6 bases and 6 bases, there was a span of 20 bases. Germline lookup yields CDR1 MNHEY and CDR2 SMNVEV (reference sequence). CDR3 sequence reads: CASSSRGRGSPEAFF. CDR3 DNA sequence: TGTGCCAGCAGCAGTCGGGGCAGGGGATCCCCTGAAGCTTTCTTT.

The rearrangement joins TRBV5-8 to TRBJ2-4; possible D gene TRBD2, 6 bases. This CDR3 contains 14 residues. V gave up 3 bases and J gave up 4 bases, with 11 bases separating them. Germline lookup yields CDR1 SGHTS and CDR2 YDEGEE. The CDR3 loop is CASSWRGQKNIQYF. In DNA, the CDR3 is TGTGCCAGCAGCTGGCGGGGCCAGAAAAACATTCAGTACTTC.

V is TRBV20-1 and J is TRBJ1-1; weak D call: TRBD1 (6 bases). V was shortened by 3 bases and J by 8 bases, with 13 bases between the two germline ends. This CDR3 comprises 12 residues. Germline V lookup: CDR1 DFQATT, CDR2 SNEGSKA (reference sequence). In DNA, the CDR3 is TGCAGTGCTAGTCCGGGGACATCCGAAGCTTTCTTT. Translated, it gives CSASPGTSEAFF.

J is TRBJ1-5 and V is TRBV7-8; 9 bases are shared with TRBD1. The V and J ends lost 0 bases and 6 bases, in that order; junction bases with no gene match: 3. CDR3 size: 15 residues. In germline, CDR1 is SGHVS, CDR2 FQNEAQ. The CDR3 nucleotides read TGTGCCAGCAGCTTAGCGACAGGGGGTTCTCAGCCCCAGCATTTT. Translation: CASSLATGGSQPQHF.

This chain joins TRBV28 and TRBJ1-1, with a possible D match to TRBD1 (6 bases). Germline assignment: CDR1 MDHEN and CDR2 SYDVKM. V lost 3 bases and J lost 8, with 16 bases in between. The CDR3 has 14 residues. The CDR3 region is CASSLFLGAPEAFF. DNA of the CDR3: TGTGCCAGCAGTTTGTTTTTGGGGGCCCCGGAAGCTTTCTTT.

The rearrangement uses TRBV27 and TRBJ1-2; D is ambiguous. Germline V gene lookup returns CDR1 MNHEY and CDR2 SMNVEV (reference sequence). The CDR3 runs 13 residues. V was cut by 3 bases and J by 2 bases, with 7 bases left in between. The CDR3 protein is CASSFTGNYGYTF. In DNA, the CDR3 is TGTGCCAGCAGTTTCACGGGAAACTATGGCTACACCTTC.

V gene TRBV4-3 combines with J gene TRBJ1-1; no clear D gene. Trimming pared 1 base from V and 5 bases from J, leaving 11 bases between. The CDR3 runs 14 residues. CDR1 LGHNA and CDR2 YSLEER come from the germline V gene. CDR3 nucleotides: TGCGCCAGCAGCCAAGGACACCGCGCGACTGAAGCTTTCTTT. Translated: CASSQGHRATEAFF.

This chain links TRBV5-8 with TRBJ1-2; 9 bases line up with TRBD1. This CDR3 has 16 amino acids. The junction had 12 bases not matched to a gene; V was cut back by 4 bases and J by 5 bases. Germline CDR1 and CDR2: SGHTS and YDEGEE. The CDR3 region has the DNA TGTGCCAGCAGCCCCCTGGGGACAGGGCGTTTGTATGGCTACACCTTC. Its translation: CASSPLGTGRLYGYTF.

The CDR3 sequence is CATSRITSSGGELFF. The DNA of the CDR3 is TGTGCCACCAGCAGGATAACTAGCTCCGGCGGGGAGCTGTTTTTT. The chain couples TRBV15 to TRBJ2-2, with D perhaps matching TRBD2 (6 bases). Germline assignment: CDR1 LNHNV and CDR2 YYDKDF (reference sequence). Trimming cost V 3 bases and J 7 bases, with 15 bases left between them. The CDR3 totals 15 residues.

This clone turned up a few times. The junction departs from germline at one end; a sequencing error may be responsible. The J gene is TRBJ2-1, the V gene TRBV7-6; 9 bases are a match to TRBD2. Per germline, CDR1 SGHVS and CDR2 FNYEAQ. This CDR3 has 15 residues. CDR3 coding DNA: TGTGCCAGCAGCTTAGGCCCTGATGAGAGCGGGAGGAAGATCTTC. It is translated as CASSLGPDESGRKIF. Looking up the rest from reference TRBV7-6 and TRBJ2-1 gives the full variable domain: GAGVSQSPRYKVTKRGQDVALRCDPISGHVSLYWYRQALGQGPEFLTYFNYEAQQDKSGLPNDRFSAERPEGSISTLTIQRTEQRDSAMYRCASSLGPDESGRKIFGPGTRLTVL.

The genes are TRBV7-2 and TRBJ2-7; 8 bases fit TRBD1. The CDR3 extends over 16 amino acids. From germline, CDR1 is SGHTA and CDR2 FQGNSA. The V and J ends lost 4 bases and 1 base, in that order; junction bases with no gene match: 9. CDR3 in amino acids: CASSYPPTGASYEQYF. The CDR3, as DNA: TGTGCCAGCAGCTACCCCCCGACAGGGGCATCCTACGAGCAGTACTTC.

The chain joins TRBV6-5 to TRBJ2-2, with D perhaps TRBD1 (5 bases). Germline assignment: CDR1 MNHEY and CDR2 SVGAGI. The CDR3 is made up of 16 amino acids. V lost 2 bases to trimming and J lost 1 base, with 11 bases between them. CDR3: CASSYRAGKNTGELFF. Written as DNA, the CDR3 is TGTGCCAGCAGTTACAGGGCAGGGAAGAACACCGGGGAGCTGTTTTTT.

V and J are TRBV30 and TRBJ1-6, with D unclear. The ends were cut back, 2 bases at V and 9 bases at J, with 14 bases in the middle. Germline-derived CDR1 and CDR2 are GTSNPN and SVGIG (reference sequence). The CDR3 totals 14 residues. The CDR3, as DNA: TGTGCCTGGAGTTCGTCGAATGCCGGTTCACCCCTCCACTTT. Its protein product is CAWSSSNAGSPLHF.

The CDR3 protein is CASSLFGTGYSGANVLTF. The CDR3 coding sequence is TGTGCCAGCAGTTTATTCGGGACAGGTTATTCTGGGGCCAACGTCCTGACTTTC. The rearrangement uses TRBV27 and TRBJ2-6; TRBD1 agrees at 8 bases. The ends lost 1 base at V and 1 base at J; junction bases unmatched: 6. The germline gives CDR1 MNHEY, CDR2 SMNVEV (reference sequence). CDR3 length: 18 amino acids.

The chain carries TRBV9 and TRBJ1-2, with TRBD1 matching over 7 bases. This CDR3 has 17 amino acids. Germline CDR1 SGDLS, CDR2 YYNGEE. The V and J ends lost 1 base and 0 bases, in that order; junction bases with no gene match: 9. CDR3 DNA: TGTGCCAGCAGCGTAAGACGGGCAGGGGGACCTAACTATGGCTACACCTTC. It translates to CASSVRRAGGPNYGYTF.

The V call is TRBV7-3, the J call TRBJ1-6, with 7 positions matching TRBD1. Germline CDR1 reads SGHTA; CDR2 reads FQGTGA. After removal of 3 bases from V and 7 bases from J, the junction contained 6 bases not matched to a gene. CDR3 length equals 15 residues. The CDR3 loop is CASSFRDSQNSPLHF. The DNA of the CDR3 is TGTGCCAGCAGCTTCCGGGACAGCCAGAATTCACCCCTCCACTTT.

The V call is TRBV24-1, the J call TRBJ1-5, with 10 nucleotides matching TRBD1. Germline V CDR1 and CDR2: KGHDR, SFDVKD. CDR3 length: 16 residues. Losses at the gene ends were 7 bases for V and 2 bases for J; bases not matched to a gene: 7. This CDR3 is CATSDTGTGGNQPQHF. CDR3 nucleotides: TGTGCCACCAGCGATACCGGGACAGGGGGCAATCAGCCCCAGCATTTT.

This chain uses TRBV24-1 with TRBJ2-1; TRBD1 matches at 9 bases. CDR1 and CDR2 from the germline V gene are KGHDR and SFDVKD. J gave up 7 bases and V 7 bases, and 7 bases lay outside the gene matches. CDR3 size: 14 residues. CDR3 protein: CATRAGQGFNEQFF. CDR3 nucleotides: TGTGCCACCAGGGCGGGACAGGGATTTAATGAGCAGTTCTTC.

The CDR3 DNA reads TGTGCCTCCGAGAGCTCTGGGGCCAACGTCCTGACTTTC. Protein sequence: CASESSGANVLTF. The V and J genes are TRBV11-1 and TRBJ2-6; D gene unclear. Germline CDR1 and CDR2: SGHAT and FQDESV (reference sequence). There are 13 residues in the CDR3. Deletions cut 11 bases from V and 0 bases from J, with 8 bases between.

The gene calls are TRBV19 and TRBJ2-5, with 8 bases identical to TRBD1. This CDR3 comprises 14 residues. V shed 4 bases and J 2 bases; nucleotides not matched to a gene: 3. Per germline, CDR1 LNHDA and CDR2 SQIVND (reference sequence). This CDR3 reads CASSTGTGQETQYF. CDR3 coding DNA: TGTGCCAGTAGTACCGGGACAGGACAAGAGACCCAGTACTTC.